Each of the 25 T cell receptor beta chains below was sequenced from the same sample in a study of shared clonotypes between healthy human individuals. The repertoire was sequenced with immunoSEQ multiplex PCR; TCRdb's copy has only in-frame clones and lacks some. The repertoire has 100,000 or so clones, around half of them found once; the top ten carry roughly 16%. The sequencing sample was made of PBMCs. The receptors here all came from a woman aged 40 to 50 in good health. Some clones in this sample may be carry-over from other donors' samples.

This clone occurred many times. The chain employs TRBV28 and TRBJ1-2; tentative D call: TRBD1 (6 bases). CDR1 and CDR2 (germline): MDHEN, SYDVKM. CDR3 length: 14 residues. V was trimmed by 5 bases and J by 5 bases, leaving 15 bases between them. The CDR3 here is CASSGGGHFYGYTF. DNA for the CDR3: TGTGCCAGCAGTGGGGGGGGACACTTTTATGGCTACACCTTC.

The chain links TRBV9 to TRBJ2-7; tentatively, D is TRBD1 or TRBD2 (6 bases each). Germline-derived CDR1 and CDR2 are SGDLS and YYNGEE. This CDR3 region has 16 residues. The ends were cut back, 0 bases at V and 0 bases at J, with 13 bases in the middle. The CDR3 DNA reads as TGTGCCAGCAGCGTAGCTACGGGGGCGAGCTCCTACGAGCAGTACTTC. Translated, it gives CASSVATGASSYEQYF.

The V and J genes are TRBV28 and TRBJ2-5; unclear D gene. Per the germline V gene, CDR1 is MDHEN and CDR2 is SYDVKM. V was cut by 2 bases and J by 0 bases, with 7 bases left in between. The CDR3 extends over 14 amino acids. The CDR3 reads CASSLAGYQETQYF. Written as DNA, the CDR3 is TGTGCCAGCAGTTTAGCAGGATACCAAGAGACCCAGTACTTC.

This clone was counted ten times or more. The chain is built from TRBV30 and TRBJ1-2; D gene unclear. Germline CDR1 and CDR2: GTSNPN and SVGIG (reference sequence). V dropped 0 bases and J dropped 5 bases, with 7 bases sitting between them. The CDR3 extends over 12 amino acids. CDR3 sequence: CAWSVSGYGYTF. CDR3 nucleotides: TGTGCCTGGAGTGTCTCTGGATATGGCTACACCTTC.

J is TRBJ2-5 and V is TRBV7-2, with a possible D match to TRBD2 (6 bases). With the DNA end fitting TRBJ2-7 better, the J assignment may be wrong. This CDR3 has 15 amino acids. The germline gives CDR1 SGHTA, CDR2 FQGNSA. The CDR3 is CASSQRAGFSYEQYF. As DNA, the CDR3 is TGTGCCAGCAGTCAGCGAGCGGGCTTCTCCTACGAGCAGTACTTC.

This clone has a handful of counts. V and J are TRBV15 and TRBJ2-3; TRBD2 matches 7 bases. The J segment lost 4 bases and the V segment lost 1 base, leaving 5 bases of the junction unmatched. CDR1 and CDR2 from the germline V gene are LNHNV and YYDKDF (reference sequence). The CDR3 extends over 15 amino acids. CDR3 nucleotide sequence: TGTGCCACCAGCAGAGTTCGGGGGGAGGCAGATACGCAGTATTTT. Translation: CATSRVRGEADTQYF.

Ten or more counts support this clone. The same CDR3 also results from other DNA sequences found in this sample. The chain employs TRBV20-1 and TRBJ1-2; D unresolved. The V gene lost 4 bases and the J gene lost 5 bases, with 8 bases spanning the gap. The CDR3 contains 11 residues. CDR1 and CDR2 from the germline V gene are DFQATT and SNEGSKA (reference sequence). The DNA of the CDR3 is TGCAGTGCTACCACGGGGTATGGCTACACCTTC. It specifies CSATTGYGYTF.

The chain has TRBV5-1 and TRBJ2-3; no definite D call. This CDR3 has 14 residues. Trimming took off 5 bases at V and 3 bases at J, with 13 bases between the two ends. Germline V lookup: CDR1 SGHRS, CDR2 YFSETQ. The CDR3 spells CASRLRISTDTQYF. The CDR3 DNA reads TGCGCCAGCAGGTTACGTATTTCGACAGATACGCAGTATTTT.

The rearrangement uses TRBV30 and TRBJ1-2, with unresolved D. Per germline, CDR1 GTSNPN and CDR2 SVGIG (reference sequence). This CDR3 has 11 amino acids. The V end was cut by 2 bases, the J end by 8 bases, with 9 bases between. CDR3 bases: TGTGCCTGGAGTAGAGAAGGCGGCTACACCTTC. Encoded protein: CAWSREGGYTF.

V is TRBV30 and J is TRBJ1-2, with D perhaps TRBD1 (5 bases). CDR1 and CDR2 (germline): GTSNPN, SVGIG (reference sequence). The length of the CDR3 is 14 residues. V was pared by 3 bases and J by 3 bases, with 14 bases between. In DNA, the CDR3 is TGTGCCTGGAGCCATAGACAGAGCCACTATGGCTACACCTTC. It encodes CAWSHRQSHYGYTF.

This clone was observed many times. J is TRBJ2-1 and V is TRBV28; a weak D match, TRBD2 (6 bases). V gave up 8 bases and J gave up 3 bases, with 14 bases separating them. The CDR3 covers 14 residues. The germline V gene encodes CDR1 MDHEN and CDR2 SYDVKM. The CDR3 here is CASLRGGNYNEQFF. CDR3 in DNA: TGTGCCAGCCTTCGTGGGGGGAACTACAATGAGCAGTTCTTC.

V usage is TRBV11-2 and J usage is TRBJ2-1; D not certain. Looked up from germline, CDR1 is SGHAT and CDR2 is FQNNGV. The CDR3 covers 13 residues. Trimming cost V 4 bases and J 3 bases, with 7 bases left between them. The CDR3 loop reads CASSSDNYNEQFF. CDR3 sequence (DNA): TGTGCCAGCAGCTCCGACAACTACAATGAGCAGTTCTTC.

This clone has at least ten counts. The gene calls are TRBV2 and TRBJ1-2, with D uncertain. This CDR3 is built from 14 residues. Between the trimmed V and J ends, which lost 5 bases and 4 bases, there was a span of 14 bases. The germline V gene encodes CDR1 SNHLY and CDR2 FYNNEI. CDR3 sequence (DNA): TGTGCCAGCAGTTCCGTTTCGGGCGGCTATGGCTACACCTTC. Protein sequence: CASSSVSGGYGYTF.

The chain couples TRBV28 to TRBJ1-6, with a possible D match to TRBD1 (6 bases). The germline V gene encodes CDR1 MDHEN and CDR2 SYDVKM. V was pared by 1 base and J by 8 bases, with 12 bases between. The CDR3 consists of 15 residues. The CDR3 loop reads CASSLYRGAHSPLHF. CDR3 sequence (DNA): TGTGCCAGCAGTTTATACCGGGGGGCTCATTCACCCCTCCACTTT.

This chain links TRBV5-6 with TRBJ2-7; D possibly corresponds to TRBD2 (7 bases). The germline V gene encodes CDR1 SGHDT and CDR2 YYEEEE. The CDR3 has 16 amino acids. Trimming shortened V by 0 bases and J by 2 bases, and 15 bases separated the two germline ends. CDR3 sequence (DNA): TGTGCCAGCAGCTTGGGAGGTCGAGGGGGGGCCTACGAGCAGTACTTC. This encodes CASSLGGRGGAYEQYF.

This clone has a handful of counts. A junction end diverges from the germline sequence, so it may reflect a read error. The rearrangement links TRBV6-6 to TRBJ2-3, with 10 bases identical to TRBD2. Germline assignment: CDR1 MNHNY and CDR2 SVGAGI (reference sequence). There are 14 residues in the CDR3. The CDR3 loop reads CAIRPGLASDTQYF. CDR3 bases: TGTGCCATACGACCGGGACTAGCGTCAGACACGCAGTATTTT.

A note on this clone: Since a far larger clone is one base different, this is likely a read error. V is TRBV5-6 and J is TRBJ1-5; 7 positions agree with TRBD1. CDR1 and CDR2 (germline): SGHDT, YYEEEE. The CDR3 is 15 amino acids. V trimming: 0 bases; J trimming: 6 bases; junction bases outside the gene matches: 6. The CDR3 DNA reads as TGTGCCAGCAGCTTGGAGGGGGCTCGTGGTCAGCCCCAGCATTTT. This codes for CASSLEGARGQPQHF.

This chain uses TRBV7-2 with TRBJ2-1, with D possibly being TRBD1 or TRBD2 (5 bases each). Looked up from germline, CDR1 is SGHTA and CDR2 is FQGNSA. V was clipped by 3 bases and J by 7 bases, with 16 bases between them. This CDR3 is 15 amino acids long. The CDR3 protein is CASSLFPGATNEQFF. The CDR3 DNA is TGTGCCAGCAGCTTGTTCCCCGGGGCCACGAATGAGCAGTTCTTC.

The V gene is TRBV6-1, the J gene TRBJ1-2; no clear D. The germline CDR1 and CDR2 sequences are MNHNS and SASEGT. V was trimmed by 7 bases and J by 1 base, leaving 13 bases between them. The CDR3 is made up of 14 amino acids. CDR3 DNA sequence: TGTGCCAGCATTACGGTTCCGGATAACTATGGCTACACCTTC. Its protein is CASITVPDNYGYTF.

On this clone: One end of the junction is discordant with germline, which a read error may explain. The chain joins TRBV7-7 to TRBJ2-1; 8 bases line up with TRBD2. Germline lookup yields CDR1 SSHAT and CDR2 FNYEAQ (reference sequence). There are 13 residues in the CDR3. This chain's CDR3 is CASSLAGRNEQFF. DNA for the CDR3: TGTGCTAGCAGCTTAGCGGGGAGGAATGAGCAGTTCTTC.

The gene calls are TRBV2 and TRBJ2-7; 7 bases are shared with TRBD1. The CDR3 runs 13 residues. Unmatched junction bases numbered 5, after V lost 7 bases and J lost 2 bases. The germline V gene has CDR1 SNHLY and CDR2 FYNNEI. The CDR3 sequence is CASTGQKAYEQYF. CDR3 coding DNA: TGTGCCAGCACGGGACAGAAAGCCTACGAGCAGTACTTC.

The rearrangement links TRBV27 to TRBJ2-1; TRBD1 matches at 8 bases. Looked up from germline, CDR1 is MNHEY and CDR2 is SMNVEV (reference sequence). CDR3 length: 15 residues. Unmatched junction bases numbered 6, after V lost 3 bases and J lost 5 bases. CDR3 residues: CASSFRQGIHNEQFF. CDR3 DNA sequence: TGTGCCAGCAGTTTTAGACAGGGGATTCACAATGAGCAGTTCTTC.

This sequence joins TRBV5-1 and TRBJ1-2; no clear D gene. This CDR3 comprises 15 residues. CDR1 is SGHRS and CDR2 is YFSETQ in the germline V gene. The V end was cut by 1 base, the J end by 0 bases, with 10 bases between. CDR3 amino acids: CASSLFQPSNYGYTF. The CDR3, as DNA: TGCGCCAGCAGCTTGTTTCAGCCTTCTAACTATGGCTACACCTTC.

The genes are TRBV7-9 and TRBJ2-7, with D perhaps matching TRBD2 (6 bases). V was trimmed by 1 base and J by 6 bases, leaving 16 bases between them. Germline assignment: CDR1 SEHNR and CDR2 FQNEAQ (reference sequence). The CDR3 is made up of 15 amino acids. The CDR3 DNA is TGTGCCAGCAGCTTAGTCCGGGACTTCTCCCCCGAGCAGTACTTC. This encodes CASSLVRDFSPEQYF.

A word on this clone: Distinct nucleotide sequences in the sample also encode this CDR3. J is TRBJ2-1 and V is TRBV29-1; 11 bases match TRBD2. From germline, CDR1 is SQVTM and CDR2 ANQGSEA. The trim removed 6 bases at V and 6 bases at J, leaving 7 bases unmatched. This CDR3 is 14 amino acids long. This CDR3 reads CSVVRLAGGNEQFF. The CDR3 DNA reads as TGCAGCGTCGTACGCCTAGCGGGAGGCAATGAGCAGTTCTTC.